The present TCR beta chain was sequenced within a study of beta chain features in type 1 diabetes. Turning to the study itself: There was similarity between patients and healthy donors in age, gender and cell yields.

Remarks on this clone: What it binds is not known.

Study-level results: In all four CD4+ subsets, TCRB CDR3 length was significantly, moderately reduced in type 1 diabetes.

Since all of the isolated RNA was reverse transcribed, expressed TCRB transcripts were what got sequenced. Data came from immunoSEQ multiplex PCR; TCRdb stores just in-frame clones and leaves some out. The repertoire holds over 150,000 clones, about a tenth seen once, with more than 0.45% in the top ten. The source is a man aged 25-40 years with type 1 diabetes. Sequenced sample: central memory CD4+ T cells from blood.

The CDR3 region has the DNA TGTGCCAGCAGCTTATCGACGGGACAAGTTTCTTACGAGCAGTACTTC. As protein: CASSLSTGQVSYEQYF. This chain connects TRBV11-2 to TRBJ2-7; D might be TRBD1 (6 bases). V dropped 2 bases and J dropped 4 bases, with 18 bases sitting between them. CDR3 size: 16 residues. The germline V gene encodes CDR1 SGHAT and CDR2 FQNNGV.